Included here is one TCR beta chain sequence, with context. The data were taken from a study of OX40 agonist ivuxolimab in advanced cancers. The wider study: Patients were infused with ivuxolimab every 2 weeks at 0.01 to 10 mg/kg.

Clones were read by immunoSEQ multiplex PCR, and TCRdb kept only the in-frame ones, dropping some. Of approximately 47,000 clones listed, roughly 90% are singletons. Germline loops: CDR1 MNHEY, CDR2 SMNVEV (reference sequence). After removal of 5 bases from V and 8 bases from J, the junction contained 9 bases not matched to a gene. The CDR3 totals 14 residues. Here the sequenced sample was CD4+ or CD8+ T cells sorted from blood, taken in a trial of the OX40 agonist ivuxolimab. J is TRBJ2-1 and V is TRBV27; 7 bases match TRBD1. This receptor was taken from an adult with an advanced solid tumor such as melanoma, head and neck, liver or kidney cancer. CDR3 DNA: TGTGCCAGCAGTCAACCGGGACAGCTCCATGAGCAGTTCTTC. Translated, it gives CASSQPGQLHEQFF.